This T cell receptor (beta chain) is from a study of blood T cell repertoires in COVID-19 (dated by TCRdb to about 2020). Concerning the study at large: Samples from collaborators originated in the United States, Italy and Spain and spanned both the acute and convalescent phases of COVID-19. The prospective study material was composed of cDNA or gDNA derived from T cells, B-cell-depleted T cells, or PBMCs. Subjects who had been exposed to COVID-19, were actively infected with it, or had recovered from it provided the deeply sampled blood TCRbeta repertoires that made up the dataset. The repertoires were made available in a free public database intended to serve as a resource for research on the immune response to SARS-CoV-2. The samples were drawn from two sources: the first 160 participants of the ongoing ImmuneRACE study, and 1,200 or so subjects contributed by 6 global collaborators. A de-identified subject ID, COVID-19 status, age in years and sex were almost always included in the sample metadata. Where HLA class I and class II types were available, the types were taken from metadata supplied by the sample provider, not from assay-based typing. The paper as a whole reports these results and caveats: Clinical and demographic metadata were provided uncurated, with the amount varying by source and participant.

TCRbeta CDR3 regions were amplified from genomic DNA by means of the immunoSEQ Assay, a bias-controlled multiplex PCR. Processing in the source paper ran as follows. Nucleated cell counts per sample were estimated from amplification of reference gene primers within the assay. To quantify the absolute abundance of each unique TCRbeta CDR3 rearrangement, sequence reads were collapsed and filtered. For each sample, productive Simpson clonality was calculated as the square root of Simpson's diversity index over productive rearrangements. TCRdb took over this immuneACCESS table, retaining in-frame rearrangements with V and J assigned. Such tables are incomplete; in checked studies, under half of the missing clones stem from an unresolved V gene, and the remainder is unexplained. V and J calls and clone size are as listed in that table; D and trimming were resolved from the DNA. The sample table contains about 130,000 clones; only one count was recorded for around 76% of them. The top ten constitute around 5.5% of the sample.

Each collaborating institution followed its own protocols to collect whole blood in K2EDTA tubes. For TCRbeta analysis, collaborators shipped samples as frozen whole blood, isolated PBMCs, or DNA extracted from either of those sample types. Based on the germline V gene, the CDR1 and CDR2 sequences are SGHRS and YFSETQ. At the junction V is shortened by 3 bases and J by 2 bases, with 12 bases in between. Its CDR3 holds 14 amino acids, cysteine through phenylalanine. Just CDR3 DNA is preserved here, 42 bases in frame from base 1. As for this clone: Its antigen target is currently unknown. No much larger clonotype is one base removed from it; base qualities were not supplied.

The receptor chain draws on TRBV5-1 and TRBJ2-7, with an unclear D gene assignment. Sequencing was done on a sample of peripheral blood. The receptor's source is a man between 60 and 70 years old with acute or convalescent COVID-19. The CDR3: CASSSTHNTYEQYF. The sequenced DNA: TGCGCCAGCAGCTCGACACATAACACCTACGAGCAGTACTTC.